The entry that follows covers one TCR beta chain sequence. Germline assignment: CDR1 SEHNR and CDR2 FQNEAQ (reference sequence). V was cut by 1 base and J by 0 bases, with 13 bases left in between. This CDR3 comprises 18 residues. Some clones are missing from TCRdb's copy, which holds only in-frame ones; the method was immunoSEQ multiplex PCR. The table includes 300,000 to 400,000 clones, 70% to 90% detected once. The record originates from a study of blood T cell repertoires in COVID-19. Study details: Some COVID-19 samples were acute and others convalescent; all came from the United States, Italy and Spain. T cells, B-cell-depleted T cells, or PBMCs supplied cDNA or gDNA.

The rearrangement links TRBV7-9 to TRBJ2-6, with D perhaps TRBD1 (5 bases). The sample was peripheral blood. The receptor was isolated from a human donor in a cohort sampled during active COVID-19. The chain's CDR3 is CASSLDQGMNSGANVLTF. The CDR3 DNA follows: TGTGCCAGCAGCTTAGATCAGGGTATGAACTCTGGGGCCAACGTCCTGACTTTC.